This T cell receptor beta chain was identified in a study of T cells after yellow fever vaccination. Findings of the study overall: In post-booster samples, most primary-vaccination clones reappeared (about 95% CD4, 88% CD8). Weaker overall, the secondary response nonetheless peaked faster (day 5 versus 15).

This clonotype was seen more than once but under ten times. No antigen is known for it. The germline CDR1 and CDR2 sequences are SGHRS and YFSETQ. This CDR3 comprises 17 residues. J gave up 2 bases and V 6 bases, and 7 bases lay outside the gene matches. Production of TCR cDNA was by 5'RACE template switching, which also added a universal primer site and UMIs. Via MiXCR, TCRdb re-called the 5' RACE reads, giving one row per CDR3 protein. This sample has 300,000 or so distinct CDR3 sequences, with roughly 7.5% found just once. The V and J genes are TRBV5-1 and TRBJ2-1; 14 positions agree with TRBD2. The clonotype originates from a man aged 18 to 35 who received the YFV17D yellow fever vaccine. The source was PBMCs, collected about 41 days after the first yellow fever vaccination. The CDR3 DNA reads TGCGCCAGCACAGGACTAGCGGGGGGCCTCGCCTACAATGAGCAGTTCTTC. Translation: CASTGLAGGLAYNEQFF.